The clone carrying this T cell receptor beta chain has a handful of counts. The data were taken from a study of blood T cell repertoires in COVID-19. On the study more broadly: T cells, B-cell-depleted T cells, or PBMCs provided the cDNA or gDNA that served as material.

The authors' processing: Nucleated cell number was recorded as an estimate derived from reference gene primer amplification. The method was immunoSEQ multiplex PCR; TCRdb's version includes in-frame clones alone and lacks a portion of them. V and J calls and clone size are as listed in that table; D and trimming were resolved from the DNA. Among a few hundred thousand clones listed, about four fifths were seen once. The CDR3 sequence is 12 residues long. The trim removed 6 bases at V and 8 bases at J, leaving 6 bases unmatched. The cohort comprised adults aged about 18 to 90 years residing in 20 to 25 US areas.

V gene TRBV12-3 or TRBV12-4 combines with J gene TRBJ1-2, with TRBD1 matching 7 bases. Sequenced material: PBMCs or T cells enriched from blood (not recorded which). This TCR was sampled from a woman between 45 and 65 years old who had recovered from COVID-19. The CDR3 reads CASRTQGSGYTF. The DNA for the CDR3 is TGTGCCAGCAGAACACAGGGGTCCGGCTACACCTTC.